The 18 T cell receptor beta chains below were found in one sample sequenced in a study of blood T cell repertoires in COVID-19. The repertoire was sequenced with immunoSEQ multiplex PCR; TCRdb's copy has only in-frame clones and lacks some. The sample comprises 75,000 to 95,000 clones, approximately 90% of which are singletons, and less than 6.5% rests with the top ten. Sequencing was carried out using peripheral blood. The receptors shown here come from a man between 60 and 70 years old with acute or convalescent COVID-19.

The chain carries TRBV5-1 and TRBJ1-2, with 9 positions matching TRBD1. This CDR3 region has 14 residues. V gave up 2 bases and J gave up 3 bases; unmatched junction bases: 2. Germline-derived CDR1 and CDR2 are SGHRS and YFSETQ. CDR3 residues: CASSLDRGDYGYTF. The CDR3 DNA is TGCGCCAGCAGCTTAGACAGGGGGGACTATGGCTACACCTTC.

The chain has TRBV3-1 (or the pseudogene TRBV3-2) and TRBJ2-5; perhaps TRBD2 as D (7 bases). The CDR3 is made up of 15 amino acids. V lost 6 bases, J lost 1 base, and 15 bases lay in between. Germline V gene data show CDR1 as LGHDT and CDR2 as YNNKEL (reference sequence). The CDR3: CASSTKGGAQETQYF. The DNA of the CDR3 is TGTGCCAGCAGTACGAAGGGGGGGGCCCAAGAGACCCAGTACTTC.

The genes are TRBV5-1 and TRBJ1-2; a possible D gene is TRBD1 (6 bases). This CDR3 region has 14 residues. Trimming stripped 0 bases from V and 3 bases from J, with 9 bases between. Germline V gives CDR1 SGHRS, CDR2 YFSETQ. The CDR3 loop reads CASSLGRTDYGYTF. CDR3 nucleotide sequence: TGCGCCAGCAGCTTGGGTCGGACAGACTATGGCTACACCTTC.

The J gene is TRBJ2-1, the V gene TRBV27, with D hard to call. There are 15 residues in the CDR3. Trimming removed 4 bases from V and 2 bases from J, with 12 bases in between. Germline CDR1 MNHEY, CDR2 SMNVEV (reference sequence). The CDR3 sequence is CASSSSARTYNEQFF. DNA of the CDR3: TGTGCCAGCAGTTCCTCAGCGAGGACCTACAATGAGCAGTTCTTC.

This clone was detected only a few times. The J gene is TRBJ1-2, the V gene TRBV9; tentatively, D is TRBD1 (6 bases). Trimming pared 4 bases from V and 4 bases from J, leaving 17 bases between. CDR1 SGDLS and CDR2 YYNGEE come from the germline V gene. The CDR3 is 15 amino acids. CDR3 sequence: CASSPGGAYGYGYTF. In nucleotides, the CDR3 is TGTGCCAGCAGCCCCGGGGGGGCCTATGGCTATGGCTACACCTTC.

This chain joins TRBV9 and TRBJ1-3; D unclear. The CDR3 totals 16 residues. The germline gives CDR1 SGDLS, CDR2 YYNGEE. Deletions cut 0 bases from V and 0 bases from J, with 10 bases between. CDR3 residues: CASSVGEARSGNTIYF. In DNA form, the CDR3 reads TGTGCCAGCAGCGTAGGGGAGGCCCGCTCTGGAAACACCATATATTTT. Complete variable domain (other parts from reference TRBV9 and TRBJ1-3): DSGVTQTPKHLITATGQRVTLRCSPRSGDLSVYWYQQSLDQGLQFLIQYYNGEERAKGNILERFSAQQFPDLHSELNLSSLELGDSALYFCASSVGEARSGNTIYFGEGSWLTVV.

The chain links TRBV9 to TRBJ1-1, with D unresolved. The V gene's germline CDR1 is SGDLS and CDR2 YYNGEE. Trimming removed 0 bases at V and 1 base at J, with 4 bases between. This CDR3 comprises 13 residues. In DNA, the CDR3 is TGTGCCAGCAGCGTAGACACGAACACTGAAGCTTTCTTT. It encodes CASSVDTNTEAFF.

In regard to this clone: At one of its ends the junction is not consistent with the germline gene, which may arise from a read error. The V gene is TRBV6-2 or TRBV6-3, the J gene TRBJ2-3; 8 positions agree with TRBD2. The germline V gene has CDR1 MNHEY and CDR2 SVGEGT. This CDR3 is built from 15 residues. The CDR3 here is CAISLAGLSTDTQYF. CDR3 DNA sequence: TGTGCCATCAGTCTAGCGGGTTTAAGCACAGATACGCAGTATTTT.

This clone was picked up one time. The chain employs TRBV5-1 and TRBJ2-1, with TRBD1 identical over 8 bases. Germline V CDR1 and CDR2: SGHRS, YFSETQ. Trimming took 3 bases from V and 16 from J; bases not matched to a gene: 15. The CDR3 runs 14 residues. The CDR3 region is CASSWDRNRANYFF. In DNA, the CDR3 is TGCGCCAGCAGCTGGGACAGGAACCGGGCGAATTACTTCTTC.

The chain uses TRBV6-2 or TRBV6-3 and TRBJ1-6; 10 bases align to TRBD1. Germline V gives CDR1 MNHEY, CDR2 SVGEGT. V was clipped by 2 bases and J by 9 bases; unmatched bases: 7. The CDR3 totals 16 residues. The CDR3 protein is CASSYLRDRGSSPLHF. The CDR3 DNA reads as TGTGCCAGCAGTTACCTCAGGGACAGGGGTAGTTCACCCCTCCACTTT.

This clone was seen a handful of times. J is TRBJ1-1 and V is TRBV2; possibly TRBD1 for D (6 bases). This CDR3 is built from 14 residues. Germline loops: CDR1 SNHLY, CDR2 FYNNEI. Trimming took off 6 bases at V and 4 bases at J, with 15 bases between the two ends. The CDR3 DNA is TGTGCCAGCAGGTTCACAGGGCGATTCACTGAAGCTTTCTTT. The encoded protein is CASRFTGRFTEAFF.

This chain links TRBV9 with TRBJ1-1; TRBD1 is a possible D gene (6 bases). Germline-derived CDR1 and CDR2 are SGDLS and YYNGEE. V was shortened by 4 bases and J by 7 bases, with 17 bases between the two germline ends. This CDR3 region has 14 residues. As DNA, the CDR3 is TGTGCCAGCAGCCCGGACCAGGGGATTTATGAAGCTTTCTTT. Its protein is CASSPDQGIYEAFF.

V usage is TRBV6-5 and J usage is TRBJ1-2, with D perhaps matching TRBD1 (6 bases). This CDR3 comprises 13 residues. V lost 10 bases and J 8 bases, leaving 20 bases between the germline ends. CDR1 and CDR2 (germline): MNHEY, SVGAGI. The CDR3 bases are TGTGCCATCGACCCCCGGGGGGCCTGGGGCTACACCTTC. As protein: CAIDPRGAWGYTF.

The rearrangement joins TRBV7-9 to TRBJ1-6; no clear D gene. The CDR3 length is 13 residues. Germline V gene lookup returns CDR1 SEHNR and CDR2 FQNEAQ (reference sequence). Trimming cost V 1 base and J 9 bases, with 7 bases left between them. The CDR3 nucleotides are TGTGCCAGCAGCTTAGACGCGAGTTCACCCCTCCACTTT. It is translated as CASSLDASSPLHF.

The chain carries TRBV5-1 and TRBJ1-3; 7 positions match TRBD1. J lost 7 bases, V lost 4 bases, and 11 bases had no gene match. From germline, CDR1 is SGHRS and CDR2 YFSETQ. The CDR3 is 15 amino acids. CDR3 sequence reads: CASSLGQAGVNTIYF. The DNA for the CDR3 is TGCGCCAGCAGCCTAGGACAGGCGGGTGTGAACACCATATATTTT.

The J gene is TRBJ2-5, the V gene TRBV9, with TRBD2 identical over 7 bases. CDR1 and CDR2 from the germline V gene are SGDLS and YYNGEE. The J segment lost 2 bases and the V segment lost 4 bases, leaving 8 bases of the junction unmatched. The CDR3 is 15 amino acids. The CDR3 here is CASSRGAGNQETQYF. The DNA for the CDR3 is TGTGCCAGCAGCCGGGGAGCGGGAAATCAAGAGACCCAGTACTTC.

The sample holds one count of this clone. The CDR3 nucleotides read TGCGCCAGCAGCCGACTAGCGGGAACAGATACGCAGTATTTT. It is translated as CASSRLAGTDTQYF. The chain joins TRBV4-3 to TRBJ2-3, with 11 bases fitting TRBD2. The CDR3 spans 14 residues. Germline V CDR1 and CDR2: LGHNA, YSLEER. The junction had 0 bases not matched to a gene; V was cut back by 4 bases and J by 3 bases.

The V gene is TRBV27, the J gene TRBJ1-1; D remains ambiguous. CDR1 is MNHEY, CDR2 SMNVEV, per germline (reference sequence). V was clipped by 0 bases and J by 7 bases, with 12 bases between them. There are 14 residues in the CDR3. Here the CDR3 DNA reads TGTGCCAGCAGTTTATCCCCTCGCGGTGATGAAGCTTTCTTT. It translates to CASSLSPRGDEAFF.